Below are 3 T cell receptor beta chains sequenced from a single sample in a study of blood T cell repertoires in COVID-19. Sequencing was performed with immunoSEQ multiplex PCR; in TCRdb, only in-frame clones are kept and a portion is missing. The sample has around 300,000 clones, around nine tenths seen once. The sequenced sample was peripheral blood. These receptors originate from a man aged 45-60 years with active or convalescent COVID-19.

The chain is built from TRBV19 and TRBJ2-1, with 11 bases identical to TRBD1. The ends lost 4 bases at V and 7 bases at J; junction bases unmatched: 6. The CDR3 covers 15 residues. Germline CDR1 is LNHDA and CDR2 is SQIVND (reference sequence). The CDR3 protein is CASSKGGQGGNEQFF. The CDR3, as DNA: TGTGCCAGTAGTAAAGGGGGACAGGGGGGGAATGAGCAGTTCTTC.

This chain links TRBV29-1 with TRBJ2-2, with 12 bases matching TRBD1. Germline assignment: CDR1 SQVTM and CDR2 ANQGSEA. This CDR3 comprises 20 residues. With 4 bases clipped from V and 2 bases from J, the junction kept 17 bases outside the gene matches. The CDR3 spells CSVVLVWGTGGFGNTGELFF. The CDR3 DNA is TGCAGCGTTGTATTGGTGTGGGGGACAGGGGGCTTCGGTAACACCGGGGAGCTGTTTTTT.

The rearrangement uses TRBV5-4 and TRBJ2-1; 9 nucleotides match TRBD1. Trimming at V came to 2 bases and at J to 8 bases, leaving 8 bases not matched to a gene. CDR3 length: 15 residues. CDR1 and CDR2 from the germline V gene are SGHNT and YYREEE (reference sequence). The CDR3 protein is CASSFPGQGGHEQFF. CDR3 DNA: TGTGCCAGCAGCTTCCCGGGACAGGGTGGTCATGAGCAGTTCTTC. Based on the CDR3 plus reference TRBV5-4 and TRBJ2-1, the full variable domain is ETGVTQSPTHLIKTRGQQVTLRCSSQSGHNTVSWYQQALGQGPQFIFQYYREEENGRGNFPPRFSGLQFPNYSSELNVNALELDDSALYLCASSFPGQGGHEQFFGPGTRLTVL.